This T cell receptor beta chain appears in the sequencing data of a study of blood T cells in healthy people across ages. Then a second PCR, running about 6 to 11 cycles, was carried out with a sample-barcoded 5' primer and a J-beta primer mix. Every sample produced at least 2.5 million CDR3-containing paired-end reads. Using its own MiXCR run on the 5' RACE reads, TCRdb lists one record per CDR3 protein. The sample includes 800,000 or so distinct CDR3 sequences, 20% to 25% of them seen just once. CDR1 MNHEY and CDR2 SVGEGT come from the germline V gene. V lost 5 bases and J 8 bases, leaving 19 bases between the germline ends. The CDR3 covers 15 residues. No fewer than 5.5 micrograms of total RNA were isolated from every sample. These data were likewise used in another study, on T cells of mothers and their children.

The TCR originated in a boy under 18 in good health. The chain recombines TRBV6-2 or TRBV6-3 with TRBJ2-1, with TRBD1 as a possible D gene (7 bases). Sequencing input: blood. The CDR3 protein is CASSIPEEGADEQFF. DNA of the CDR3: TGTGCCAGCAGTATCCCGGAGGAGGGGGCGGATGAGCAGTTCTTC.